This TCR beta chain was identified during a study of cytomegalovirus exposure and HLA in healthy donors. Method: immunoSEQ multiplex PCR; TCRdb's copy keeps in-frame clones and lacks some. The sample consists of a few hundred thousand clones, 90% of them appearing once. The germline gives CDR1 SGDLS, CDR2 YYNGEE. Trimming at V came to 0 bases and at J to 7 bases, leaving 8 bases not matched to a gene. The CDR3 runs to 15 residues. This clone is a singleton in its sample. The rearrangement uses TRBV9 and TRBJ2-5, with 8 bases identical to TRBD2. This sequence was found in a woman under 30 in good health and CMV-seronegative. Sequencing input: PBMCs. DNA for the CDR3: TGTGCCAGCAGCGTAGACGGGGGGGACACCTTGACCCAGTACTTC. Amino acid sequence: CASSVDGGDTLTQYF.